This TCR beta chain derives from a study of technical replicates of blood from several donors. Data came from immunoSEQ multiplex PCR; TCRdb stores just in-frame clones and leaves some out. The table shows 95,000 to 100,000 clones, with 96% occurring only once. Germline V gene data show CDR1 as SGHRS and CDR2 as YFSETQ. The CDR3 is made up of 15 amino acids. Losses at the gene ends were 6 bases for V and 0 bases for J; bases not matched to a gene: 6. This chain links TRBV5-1 with TRBJ2-3; 8 positions match TRBD2. This receptor was identified in a human donor in good health. The sample taken for sequencing was T cells isolated from PBMCs. The CDR3 bases are TGCGCCAGCAACGGACGGGGGGGCAGCACAGATACGCAGTATTTT. It yields the protein CASNGRGGSTDTQYF.